One and the same sample provided the 16 T cell receptor beta chains below, sequenced in a study of radiation and T cells in renal cell carcinoma (dated by TCRdb to 2020 to 2022). The method was the immunoSEQ multiplex PCR assay. TCRdb retrieved this table from immuneACCESS and kept in-frame rearrangements only. Not all clones are present; in checked studies, unresolved V genes account for under half, and no reason is known for the remainder. The sample has about 130,000 clones on record, around nine tenths of them singletons. The top ten hold 12% of the sample. The sample's time point label, in plain terms: baseline pretreatment blood. The treatment or condition label here, explained by the study, means: 15 Gy SBRT to primary tumor, nephrectomy 4 weeks later. Sequencing was performed on blood, taken from a patient whose treatment included radiotherapy and nephrectomy. Source of these receptors: a woman aged 50 to 60 with renal cell carcinoma.

The gene calls are TRBV19 and TRBJ1-5; D remains unclear. Trimming pared 0 bases from V and 3 bases from J, leaving 9 bases between. CDR1 is LNHDA, CDR2 SQIVND, per germline (reference sequence). This CDR3 is 15 amino acids long. The CDR3, as DNA: TGTGCCAGTAGTATAGAGATTAGGGACAATCAGCCCCAGCATTTT. This translates into CASSIEIRDNQPQHF.

This clone was seen more than once but under ten times. The gene calls are TRBV11-2 and TRBJ2-1; D might be TRBD2 (7 bases). V gave up 2 bases and J gave up 0 bases, with 11 bases separating them. CDR3 length: 16 amino acids. Germline V gene lookup returns CDR1 SGHAT and CDR2 FQNNGV. CDR3 residues: CASSLRAGASYNEQFF. The CDR3 DNA follows: TGTGCCAGCAGCTTAAGGGCGGGGGCCTCCTACAATGAGCAGTTCTTC.

The rearrangement uses TRBV6-1 and TRBJ1-2; TRBD1 matches 9 bases. This CDR3 has 14 amino acids. Germline lookup yields CDR1 MNHNS and CDR2 SASEGT. V lost 10 bases to trimming and J lost 7 bases; unmatched junction nucleotides: 13. The CDR3 nucleotides are TGTGCCACTACCGATCCGGGACAGGGAGGTGGCTACACCTTC. This gives the protein CATTDPGQGGGYTF.

The V and J genes are TRBV6-1 and TRBJ1-1, with 8 nucleotides matching TRBD1. The V gene's germline CDR1 is MNHNS and CDR2 SASEGT. The CDR3 loop spans 13 amino acids. V shed 5 bases and J 4 bases; nucleotides not matched to a gene: 3. The CDR3 DNA sequence: TGTGCCAGCAGTATCACAGGGGGCACTGAAGCTTTCTTT. Residues: CASSITGGTEAFF.

The rearrangement joins TRBV19 to TRBJ1-2; D gene uncertain. The CDR3 spans 15 residues. CDR1 LNHDA and CDR2 SQIVND come from the germline V gene (reference sequence). The V end lost 6 bases, the J end lost 2 bases, and 16 bases lay between the germline ends. Here the CDR3 DNA reads TGTGCCAGTAGCCCCCATCGCAGTTTAAACTATGGCTACACCTTC. Encoded protein: CASSPHRSLNYGYTF.

V gene TRBV7-3 combines with J gene TRBJ2-2; D may be TRBD2 (6 bases). Per the germline V gene, CDR1 is SGHTA and CDR2 is FQGTGA. Trimming took 2 bases from V and 1 from J, leaving 8 bases between them. The CDR3 is 15 amino acids. The CDR3 protein is CASSLGGVNTGELFF. CDR3 in DNA: TGTGCCAGCAGCTTAGGCGGGGTGAACACCGGGGAGCTGTTTTTT.

This clone was recorded a few times. The same CDR3 is also encoded by other DNA sequences in this sample. This rearrangement joins TRBV2 to TRBJ2-7; D is unclear. V was clipped by 4 bases and J by 9 bases, with 10 bases between them. The CDR3 runs to 11 residues. Germline assignment: CDR1 SNHLY and CDR2 FYNNEI. CDR3 region: CASSAGSGQYF. The CDR3 DNA reads TGTGCCAGCAGTGCTGGATCCGGGCAGTACTTC. Looking up the rest from reference TRBV2 and TRBJ2-7 gives the full variable domain: EPEVTQTPSHQVTQMGQEVILRCVPISNHLYFYWYRQILGQKVEFLVSFYNNEISEKSEIFDDQFSVERPDGSNFTLKIRSTKLEDSAMYFCASSAGSGQYFGPGTRLTVT.

The rearrangement joins TRBV15 to TRBJ1-4, with unresolved D. Germline CDR1 reads LNHNV; CDR2 reads YYDKDF (reference sequence). The CDR3 totals 13 residues. V was clipped by 1 base and J by 8 bases, with 8 bases between them. The CDR3 loop reads CATSRVPGEKLFF. Written as DNA, the CDR3 is TGTGCCACCAGCAGAGTCCCGGGGGAAAAACTGTTTTTT.

The rearrangement links TRBV30 to TRBJ1-2; D gene ambiguous. The CDR3 is 14 residues long. V gave up 0 bases and J gave up 2 bases, with 10 bases separating them. Per germline, CDR1 GTSNPN and CDR2 SVGIG (reference sequence). The CDR3 sequence is CAWSVGPVNYGYTF. The DNA of the CDR3 is TGTGCCTGGAGTGTCGGGCCGGTAAACTATGGCTACACCTTC.

The genes are TRBV6-5 and TRBJ2-2; no clear D gene. The CDR3 consists of 15 residues. Germline V gene data show CDR1 as MNHEY and CDR2 as SVGAGI. The V end was cut by 6 bases, the J end by 3 bases, with 14 bases between. The CDR3 is CASSLDRRDTGELFF. The CDR3 nucleotides are TGTGCCAGCAGCTTGGACCGGCGAGACACCGGGGAGCTGTTTTTT.

This sequence joins TRBV4-2 and TRBJ1-1; the D is unclear. Germline V CDR1 and CDR2: LGHNA, YNFKEQ. Deletions cut 3 bases from V and 2 bases from J, with 13 bases between. The CDR3 spans 15 residues. The chain's CDR3 is CASSHLGLTNTEAFF. CDR3 bases: TGTGCCAGCAGCCATTTAGGTCTGACTAACACTGAAGCTTTCTTT.

This clone was seen just once. The rearrangement links TRBV7-2 to TRBJ2-3; weak D call: TRBD2 (6 bases). CDR3 size: 13 residues. Trimming cost V 5 bases and J 0 bases, with 6 bases left between them. In germline, CDR1 is SGHTA, CDR2 FQGNSA. CDR3 bases: TGTGCCAGCAGCCGGGAGAGCACAGATACGCAGTATTTT. Translated: CASSRESTDTQYF.

The chain has TRBV5-6 and TRBJ1-6, with 7 bases identical to TRBD1. This CDR3 has 17 residues. The V segment lost 0 bases and the J segment 7 bases; nucleotides outside the gene matches: 10. Per germline, CDR1 SGHDT and CDR2 YYEEEE. This chain's CDR3 is CASSLVTGLTPNSPLHF. The CDR3 nucleotides are TGTGCCAGCAGCTTGGTGACAGGGCTTACCCCGAATTCACCCCTCCACTTT.

About this clone itself: The junction and the germline gene differ at one end; a read error may be behind it. CDR3 sequence: CATSSENRRVRVF. CDR3 nucleotides: TGTGCCACCAGCAGCGAGAACCGGAGAGTGAGGGTTTTT. The chain links TRBV15 to TRBJ2-3; weak D call: TRBD2 (5 bases). CDR1 is LNHNV, CDR2 YYDKDF, per germline (reference sequence). This CDR3 is built from 13 residues.

In nucleotides, the CDR3 is TGTGCCAGCAGTGGTGATCTCGGAGAGACCCAGTACTTC. Translated: CASSGDLGETQYF. V usage is TRBV6-1 and J usage is TRBJ2-5, with D unclear. Trimming removed 4 bases from V and 4 bases from J, with 10 bases in between. The CDR3 contains 13 residues. The germline CDR1 and CDR2 sequences are MNHNS and SASEGT.

The chain uses TRBV6-5 and TRBJ1-6; no clear D gene. V lost 6 bases and J lost 7, with 16 bases in between. This CDR3 is 15 amino acids long. The germline CDR1 and CDR2 sequences are MNHEY and SVGAGI. CDR3 nucleotide sequence: TGTGCCAGCAGAGCGGACTCTACGGGGAATTCACCCCTCCACTTT. It is translated as CASRADSTGNSPLHF.